The present T cell receptor beta chain was sequenced within a study of CD8+ T cells in alopecia areata. Study as a whole: At a dose of 5 to 10 mg twice daily, oral tofacitinib was given to treated patients. Tofacitinib exposure lasted 6 to 18 months, followed by 6 months off drug.

Extraction and reverse transcription of RNA yielded cDNA as the sequencing template. Produced via immunoSEQ multiplex PCR; TCRdb's table is partial and in-frame only. The data hold some 120,000 clones, with roughly three fifths observed a single time. This clone was detected a few times. Trimming removed 3 bases from V and 2 bases from J, with 12 bases in between. The CDR3 runs to 15 residues. Germline CDR1 KGHSH, CDR2 LQKENI. Sorting from PBMCs produced CD4+ and CD8+ T cells. The origin of this receptor is a human donor with alopecia areata. The source material was CD4+ T cells sorted from blood, sampled at week 0. This sequence joins TRBV18 and TRBJ2-3; a weak D match, TRBD1 (6 bases). DNA of the CDR3: TGTGCCAGCTCACCTTGGGGGCCGAACACAGATACGCAGTATTTT. Its translation: CASSPWGPNTDTQYF.